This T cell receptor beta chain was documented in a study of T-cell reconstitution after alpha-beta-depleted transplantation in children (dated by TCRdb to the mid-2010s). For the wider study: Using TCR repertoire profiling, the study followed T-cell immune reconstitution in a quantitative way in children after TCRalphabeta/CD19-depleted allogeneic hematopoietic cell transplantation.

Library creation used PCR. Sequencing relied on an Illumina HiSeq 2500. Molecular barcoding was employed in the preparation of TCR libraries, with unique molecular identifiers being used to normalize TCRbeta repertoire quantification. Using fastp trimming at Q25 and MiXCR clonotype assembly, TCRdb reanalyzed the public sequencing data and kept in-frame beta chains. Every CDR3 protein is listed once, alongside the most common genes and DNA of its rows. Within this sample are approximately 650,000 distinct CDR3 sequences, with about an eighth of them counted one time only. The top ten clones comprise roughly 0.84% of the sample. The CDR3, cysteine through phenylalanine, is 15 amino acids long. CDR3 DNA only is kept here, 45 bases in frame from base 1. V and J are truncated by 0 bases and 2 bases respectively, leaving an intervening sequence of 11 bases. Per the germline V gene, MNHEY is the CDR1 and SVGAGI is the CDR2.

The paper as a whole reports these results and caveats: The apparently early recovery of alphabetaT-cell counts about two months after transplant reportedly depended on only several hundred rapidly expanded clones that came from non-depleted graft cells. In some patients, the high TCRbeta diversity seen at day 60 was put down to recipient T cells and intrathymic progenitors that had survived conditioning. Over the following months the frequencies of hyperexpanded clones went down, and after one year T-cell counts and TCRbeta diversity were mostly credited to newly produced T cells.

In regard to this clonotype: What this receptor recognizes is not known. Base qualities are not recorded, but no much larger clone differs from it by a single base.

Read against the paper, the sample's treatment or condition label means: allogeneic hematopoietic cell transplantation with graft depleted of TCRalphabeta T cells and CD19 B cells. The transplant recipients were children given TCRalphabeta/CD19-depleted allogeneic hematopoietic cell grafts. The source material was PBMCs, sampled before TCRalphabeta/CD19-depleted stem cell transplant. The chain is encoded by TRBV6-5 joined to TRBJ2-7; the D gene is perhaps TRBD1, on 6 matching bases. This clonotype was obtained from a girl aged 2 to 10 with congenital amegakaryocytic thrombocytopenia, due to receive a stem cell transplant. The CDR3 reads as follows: CASSYSIGQPYEQYF. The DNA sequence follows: TGTGCCAGCAGTTACTCGATCGGACAGCCCTACGAGCAGTACTTC.